Shown below are 11 T cell receptor beta chains from a single sample sequenced in a study of blood T cells in healthy people across ages. The authors ran a second PCR of roughly 7 to 11 cycles using a sample-barcoded 5' primer and a J-beta primer mix. TCRdb re-called the 5' RACE reads through MiXCR, storing one row per CDR3 protein. This repertoire shows 550,000 to 700,000 distinct CDR3 sequences, 25% to 30% found once; its top ten account for approximately 18%. Sequencing was carried out using blood. Source of these receptors: a woman in her seventies in good health.

This clonotype was observed at least ten times. The genes are TRBV6-6 and TRBJ2-5, with TRBD1 matching 8 bases. CDR3 length: 14 residues. V gave up 2 bases and J gave up 1 base; unmatched junction bases: 0. CDR1 is MNHNY, CDR2 SVGAGI, per germline (reference sequence). The DNA for the CDR3 is TGTGCCAGCAGTTACGGGACAGGCCAAGAGACCCAGTACTTC. Translating it yields CASSYGTGQETQYF.

The chain employs TRBV10-3 and TRBJ1-5; 10 nucleotides match TRBD1. V shed 5 bases, J shed 6 bases, and the junction held 7 bases outside the gene matches. The CDR3 sequence is 15 residues long. Germline CDR1 reads ENHRY; CDR2 reads SYGVKD. In DNA, the CDR3 is TGTGCCATCAGTAAGGACAGGGGGAATAGTCAGCCCCAGCATTTT. It codes for CAISKDRGNSQPQHF.

The rearrangement joins TRBV10-3 to TRBJ2-3, with 10 bases aligning to TRBD2. Trimming removed 4 bases from V and 2 bases from J; junction bases left unmatched: 6. Germline loops: CDR1 ENHRY, CDR2 SYGVKD. This CDR3 region has 16 residues. DNA of the CDR3: TGTGCCATCAGTGCAAGCGGGGGGGCCTCCACAGATACGCAGTATTTT. This gives the protein CAISASGGASTDTQYF.

The chain employs TRBV20-1 and TRBJ1-2; perhaps TRBD1 as D (5 bases). The CDR3 is 12 amino acids. V lost 4 bases, J lost 5 bases, and 11 bases lay in between. The germline CDR1 and CDR2 sequences are DFQATT and SNEGSKA (reference sequence). CDR3 region: CSAMKGQYGYTF. As DNA, the CDR3 is TGCAGTGCTATGAAGGGGCAATATGGCTACACCTTC.

In its sample, this clonotype was seen once. V is TRBV6-2 or TRBV6-3 and J is TRBJ1-3; D is unclear. Germline V gene sequence: CDR1 MNHEY, CDR2 SVGEGT. The CDR3 sequence is 18 residues long. V was shortened by 6 bases and J by 0 bases, with 21 bases between the two germline ends. The CDR3: CASSPVITKITSGNTIYF. CDR3 in DNA: TGTGCCAGCAGCCCAGTCATCACAAAGATTACCTCTGGAAACACCATATATTTT.

The rearrangement links TRBV4-1 to TRBJ2-5; a possible D gene is TRBD2 (6 bases). Between the trimmed V and J ends, which lost 0 bases and 3 bases, there was a span of 8 bases. Per the germline V gene, CDR1 is MGHRA and CDR2 is YSYEKL. CDR3 size: 14 residues. CDR3 nucleotide sequence: TGCGCCAGCAGCCAAGAACTAGCCAAAGAGACCCAGTACTTC. Its protein is CASSQELAKETQYF.

The chain recombines TRBV12-3 or TRBV12-4 with TRBJ2-2, with TRBD2 as a possible D gene (6 bases). V shed 8 bases and J shed 7 bases, with 14 bases lying between them. The length of the CDR3 is 13 residues. The CDR3 coding sequence is TGTGCCAGCCTCGGGACTCCCGGCGGGGAGCTGTTTTTT. This gives the protein CASLGTPGGELFF.

The chain uses TRBV6-2 or TRBV6-3 and TRBJ2-1; 9 bases are shared with TRBD1. This CDR3 spans 14 amino acids. Germline CDR1 reads MNHEY; CDR2 reads SVGEGT. With V trimmed by 7 bases and J by 9 bases, 10 bases remained unmatched. The CDR3 region has the DNA TGTGCCAGCAAATGGACAGGGGCGTCAGGTGAGCAGTTCTTC. Translation gives CASKWTGASGEQFF.

This clonotype was recorded at least ten times. The chain uses TRBV7-3 and TRBJ2-7; 8 nucleotides align to TRBD1. Germline CDR1 and CDR2: SGHTA and FQGTGA. CDR3 length: 13 amino acids. V dropped 5 bases and J dropped 6; count of bases not matched to a gene: 6. CDR3 region: CASSPDRASEQYF. For the CDR3, the DNA is TGTGCCAGCAGCCCGGACAGGGCTTCCGAGCAGTACTTC.

This chain uses TRBV5-1 with TRBJ2-3; perhaps TRBD2 as D (5 bases). CDR3 length equals 14 residues. CDR1 SGHRS and CDR2 YFSETQ come from the germline V gene. V lost 4 bases and J lost 4, with 13 bases in between. In nucleotides, the CDR3 is TGCGCCAGCAGCCCCACCCCAGCGGCAGATACGCAGTATTTT. It yields the protein CASSPTPAADTQYF.

The rearrangement joins TRBV6-2 or TRBV6-3 to TRBJ2-5; 10 nucleotides align to TRBD2. V lost 6 bases to trimming and J lost 5 bases; unmatched junction nucleotides: 6. This CDR3 is built from 14 residues. Germline CDR1 MNHEY, CDR2 SVGEGT. In DNA form, the CDR3 reads TGTGCCAGCAGATATAGCGGGGGGCCGGAGACCCAGTACTTC. This codes for CASRYSGGPETQYF.